Listed below are T cell receptor beta chains from one sample, sequenced in a study of PD-1 blockade in classical Hodgkin lymphoma. The protocol was immunoSEQ multiplex PCR, while the TCRdb copy is restricted to in-frame clones and leaves out a portion. The sample includes around 65,000 clones, approximately 90% of them seen just once. The input for sequencing was peripheral blood mononuclear cells (PBMCs), taken before the fourth cycle of nivolumab. The receptors were gathered from a human donor with classical Hodgkin lymphoma. The CDR3 runs from the conserved cysteine through the conserved F or W. Fields, in order: V gene, D gene, clone size, J gene, CDR3 length, CDR3 protein, CDR3 DNA. D genes are given only for firm matches. Clone size is not always given. Where it is, it says once, few, many or a class for expanded clones.

V: TRBV7-9; D: -; size: -; J: TRBJ1-1; length: 15; CDR3: CASRTTGAANTEAFF; DNA: TGTGCCAGCAGAACCACCGGGGCGGCGAACACTGAAGCTTTCTTT
V: TRBV5-1; D: -; size: -; J: TRBJ1-1; length: 15; CDR3: CASKGVGRSSTEAFF; DNA: TGCGCCAGCAAAGGAGTCGGAAGGTCCTCCACTGAAGCTTTCTTT
V: TRBV5-1; D: TRBD2; size: -; J: TRBJ2-1; length: 16; CDR3: CASSLELASGQTGQFF; DNA: TGCGCCAGCAGCTTGGAGCTTGCTAGCGGCCAAACTGGGCAGTTCTTC
V: TRBV7-2; D: -; size: -; J: TRBJ2-5; length: 14; CDR3: CASSLEVGTETQYF; DNA: TGTGCCAGCAGCTTAGAAGTGGGCACAGAGACCCAGTACTTC
V: TRBV6-6; D: TRBD1; size: -; J: TRBJ2-7; length: 14; CDR3: CASRPGTVVYEQYF; DNA: TGTGCCAGCAGACCAGGGACAGTAGTGTACGAGCAGTACTTC
V: TRBV5-1; D: TRBD1; size: few; J: TRBJ2-3; length: 15; CDR3: CASTGTGGASDTQYF; DNA: TGCGCCAGCACGGGGACAGGGGGCGCGTCAGATACGCAGTATTTT
V: TRBV6-5; D: -; size: -; J: TRBJ1-2; length: 15; CDR3: CASSYQFGGREGYTF; DNA: TGTGCCAGCAGTTACCAGTTCGGGGGACGAGAAGGCTACACCTTC
V: TRBV7-2; D: -; size: -; J: TRBJ2-3; length: 14; CDR3: CASSSLVATDTQYF; DNA: TGTGCCAGCAGCTCGCTTGTGGCCACAGATACGCAGTATTTT
V: TRBV4-2; D: TRBD1; size: -; J: TRBJ1-5; length: 13; CDR3: CASSGTGAQPQHF; DNA: TGTGCCAGCAGCGGGACAGGGGCGCAGCCCCAGCATTTT
V: TRBV5-6; D: TRBD2; size: -; J: TRBJ2-1; length: 16; CDR3: CASSPGGGAPINEQFF; DNA: TGTGCCAGCAGCCCGGGCGGGGGGGCCCCGATCAATGAGCAGTTCTTC
V: TRBV5-1; D: -; size: -; J: TRBJ2-5; length: 16; CDR3: CASRPSGGQGQETQYF; DNA: TGCGCCAGCAGACCCAGTGGCGGGCAGGGCCAAGAGACCCAGTACTTC
V: TRBV4-2; D: -; size: -; J: TRBJ1-1; length: 13; CDR3: CASSQDQGGEAFF; DNA: TGTGCCAGCAGCCAAGATCAGGGAGGAGAAGCTTTCTTT
V: TRBV7-9; D: -; size: -; J: TRBJ2-3; length: 17; CDR3: CASSSGDAGTRTDTQYF; DNA: TGTGCCAGCAGCTCAGGGGACGCCGGGACTCGCACAGATACGCAGTATTTT
V: TRBV7-8; D: -; size: -; J: TRBJ2-7; length: 18; CDR3: CASSPHRGVGGSAYEQYF; DNA: TGTGCCAGCAGCCCACACCGCGGGGTTGGGGGGTCGGCGTACGAGCAGTACTTC
V: TRBV20-1; D: -; size: -; J: TRBJ1-1; length: 11; CDR3: CSASLNTEAFF; DNA: TGCAGTGCTAGCCTGAACACTGAAGCTTTCTTT
V: TRBV5-1; D: -; size: -; J: TRBJ2-2; length: 15; CDR3: CASILGQGDTGELFF; DNA: -
V: TRBV6-5; D: -; size: -; J: TRBJ1-1; length: 15; CDR3: CASRRAGTLNTEAFF; DNA: TGTGCCAGCCGTAGAGCCGGGACACTGAACACTGAAGCTTTCTTT